The rows below give T cell receptor beta chains drawn from one sample of a study of blood T cell repertoires in COVID-19. TCRdb's copy holds only in-frame clones and misses some; the assay was immunoSEQ multiplex PCR. The sample carries roughly 43,000 clones, 90% recorded once. Sequencing was done on a sample of peripheral blood. The source of these receptors is a man aged 45-65 years with active COVID-19. The CDR3 runs from the conserved cysteine through the conserved F or W. D genes are given only for firm matches. Size is omitted from some rows. Given values are once, few, many or a class for expanded clones.

J gene: TRBJ1-6; V gene: TRBV4-1; D gene: NA; clone size: NA; CDR3 DNA: TGCGCCAGCAGCCAGCAGTCGCCCGGGAATTCACCCCTCCACTTT; CDR3 protein: CASSQQSPGNSPLHF
J gene: TRBJ2-7; V gene: TRBV11-3; D gene: TRBD1; clone size: NA; CDR3 DNA: TGTGCCAGCAGCTTAGCCGACAGGGGTGAGCAGTACTTC; CDR3 protein: CASSLADRGEQYF
J gene: TRBJ2-5; V gene: TRBV14; D gene: NA; clone size: NA; CDR3 DNA: TGTGCCAGCAGCCAATCAAGGGGGCAAGAGACCCAGTACTTC; CDR3 protein: CASSQSRGQETQYF
J gene: TRBJ1-2; V gene: TRBV27; D gene: NA; clone size: NA; CDR3 DNA: TGTGCCAGCAGTTTATCGGTCGGGGACTCGTCTGGCTACACCTTC; CDR3 protein: CASSLSVGDSSGYTF
J gene: TRBJ2-2; V gene: TRBV7-6; D gene: TRBD2; clone size: NA; CDR3 DNA: TGTGCCAGCAGCTTTCGTGGACTAGCGAGCACCGGGGAGCTGTTTTTT; CDR3 protein: CASSFRGLASTGELFF
J gene: TRBJ2-7; V gene: TRBV7-8; D gene: NA; clone size: NA; CDR3 DNA: TGTGCCAGCAGCTTAGTAGCATCGGGTAACACCGTCGGCGAGCAGTACTTC; CDR3 protein: CASSLVASGNTVGEQYF
J gene: TRBJ2-7; V gene: TRBV25-1; D gene: TRBD2; clone size: NA; CDR3 DNA: TGTGCCAGCAGTGGTCCAGCGGGGGGCGAGCAGTACTTC; CDR3 protein: CASSGPAGGEQYF
J gene: TRBJ2-7; V gene: TRBV10-1; D gene: NA; clone size: NA; CDR3 DNA: TGCGCCAGCAGTGAGTCAGGGGCAGCCACCTACGAGCAGTACTTC; CDR3 protein: CASSESGAATYEQYF
J gene: TRBJ2-2; V gene: TRBV12-3/TRBV12-4; D gene: NA; clone size: NA; CDR3 DNA: TGTGCCAGCAGCCGTATAACCGGGGAGCTGTTTTTT; CDR3 protein: CASSRITGELFF
J gene: TRBJ1-1; V gene: TRBV15; D gene: NA; clone size: NA; CDR3 DNA: TGTGCCACCAGCAGAGATTTCACGGGTACTGAAGCTTTCTTT; CDR3 protein: CATSRDFTGTEAFF
J gene: TRBJ1-6; V gene: TRBV7-9; D gene: NA; clone size: NA; CDR3 DNA: TGTGCCAGCAGCTTAGCCGCATACGGGGTCGATTCACCCCTCCACTTT; CDR3 protein: CASSLAAYGVDSPLHF
J gene: TRBJ1-3; V gene: TRBV7-9; D gene: NA; clone size: NA; CDR3 DNA: TGTGCCAGCAGCTCAAGGACAGACGTCTCTGGAAACACCATATATTTT; CDR3 protein: CASSSRTDVSGNTIYF
J gene: TRBJ2-6; V gene: TRBV15; D gene: NA; clone size: NA; CDR3 DNA: TGTGCCACCAGCGACCGGGGAGATGGCTCTGGGGCCAACGTCCTGACTTTC; CDR3 protein: CATSDRGDGSGANVLTF
J gene: TRBJ2-7; V gene: TRBV6-5; D gene: TRBD2; clone size: NA; CDR3 DNA: TGTGCCAGCAGGTATAGCGGGGGCATCTCCTACGAGCAGTACTTC; CDR3 protein: CASRYSGGISYEQYF
J gene: TRBJ1-3; V gene: TRBV7-2; D gene: NA; clone size: NA; CDR3 DNA: TGTGCCAGCAGCCCAGGGGCTTATTCCTCTGGAAACACCATATATTTT; CDR3 protein: CASSPGAYSSGNTIYF
J gene: TRBJ2-7; V gene: TRBV2; D gene: TRBD1; clone size: few; CDR3 DNA: TGTGCCAGCAGGAGGGACAGGGGCTACGAGCAGTACTTC; CDR3 protein: CASRRDRGYEQYF
J gene: TRBJ2-7; V gene: TRBV6-2/TRBV6-3; D gene: TRBD1; clone size: NA; CDR3 DNA: TGTGCCAGCACCCCACACCGGGACAGGGTTTCCTACGAGCAGTACTTC; CDR3 protein: CASTPHRDRVSYEQYF
J gene: TRBJ2-7; V gene: TRBV6-6; D gene: TRBD1; clone size: NA; CDR3 DNA: TGTGCCAGCAGTTACATCCAGGGGGCCTACGAGCAGTACTTC; CDR3 protein: CASSYIQGAYEQYF
J gene: TRBJ1-5; V gene: TRBV7-2; D gene: NA; clone size: NA; CDR3 DNA: TGTGCCAGCAGCTTAGTCGGGGGGTCGAGTCAGCCCCAGCATTTT; CDR3 protein: CASSLVGGSSQPQHF
J gene: TRBJ1-1; V gene: TRBV7-6; D gene: NA; clone size: NA; CDR3 DNA: TGTGCCAGCAGCTTAGCAGCAGGGAAAGGAAACACTGAAGCTTTCTTT; CDR3 protein: CASSLAAGKGNTEAFF
J gene: TRBJ2-6; V gene: TRBV10-3; D gene: NA; clone size: once; CDR3 DNA: TGTGCCATCAGGGTGGACAGCTCTGGGGCCAACGTCCTGACTTTC; CDR3 protein: CAIRVDSSGANVLTF
J gene: TRBJ2-7; V gene: TRBV5-1; D gene: NA; clone size: few; CDR3 DNA: TGCGCCAGCAGCCTTGACAGGGAGCAGTACTTC; CDR3 protein: CASSLDREQYF
J gene: TRBJ2-7; V gene: TRBV6-5; D gene: NA; clone size: NA; CDR3 DNA: TGTGCCACCAAGACAGCAAAGACCTACGAGCAGTACTTC; CDR3 protein: CATKTAKTYEQYF
J gene: TRBJ2-3; V gene: TRBV5-1; D gene: NA; clone size: NA; CDR3 DNA: TGCGCCAGCAGCCAAGGTGGGGGGAAGTCCACAGATACGCAGTATTTT; CDR3 protein: CASSQGGGKSTDTQYF
J gene: TRBJ1-2; V gene: TRBV12-3/TRBV12-4; D gene: TRBD1; clone size: once; CDR3 DNA: TGTGCCAGCAGTTCTGGGACAGCCCTGTACACCTTC; CDR3 protein: CASSSGTALYTF
J gene: TRBJ1-3; V gene: TRBV5-4; D gene: NA; clone size: NA; CDR3 DNA: TGTGCCAGCAGCTCTCTGGACAGCGCAAGTTATGGAAACACCATATATTTT; CDR3 protein: CASSSLDSASYGNTIYF
J gene: TRBJ1-6; V gene: TRBV7-8; D gene: NA; clone size: NA; CDR3 DNA: TGTGCCAGCAGCAAAGGACAGCCTACCAATAATTCACCCCTCCACTTT; CDR3 protein: CASSKGQPTNNSPLHF
J gene: TRBJ2-1; V gene: TRBV28; D gene: TRBD1; clone size: NA; CDR3 DNA: TGTGCCAGCAGTTTATGGATTAGGGCGGGACAGGGGTTCAATGAGCAGTTCTTC; CDR3 protein: CASSLWIRAGQGFNEQFF
J gene: TRBJ1-3; V gene: TRBV7-9; D gene: NA; clone size: NA; CDR3 DNA: TGTGCCAGCAGCATATCCTACGGGGGACTCGAAAACACCATATATTTT; CDR3 protein: CASSISYGGLENTIYF
J gene: TRBJ2-7; V gene: TRBV7-9; D gene: TRBD1; clone size: NA; CDR3 DNA: TGTGCCAGCAGCCCCACCGGGACAGGGTTTAGGGACGAGCAGTACTTC; CDR3 protein: CASSPTGTGFRDEQYF
J gene: TRBJ1-3; V gene: TRBV19; D gene: TRBD1; clone size: once; CDR3 DNA: TGTGCCAGTATAGACTCGGGACAGATCGGAAACACCATATATTTT; CDR3 protein: CASIDSGQIGNTIYF
J gene: TRBJ1-2; V gene: TRBV5-1; D gene: NA; clone size: once; CDR3 DNA: TGCGCCAGCAGCTTAGGGGGGGACTATGGCTACACCTTC; CDR3 protein: CASSLGGDYGYTF
J gene: TRBJ2-7; V gene: TRBV10-3; D gene: TRBD1; clone size: NA; CDR3 DNA: TGTGCCATCGGGGGACAGGGGGCGCGTGAGCAGTACTTC; CDR3 protein: CAIGGQGAREQYF
J gene: TRBJ1-5; V gene: TRBV11-2; D gene: TRBD1; clone size: once; CDR3 DNA: TGTGCCAGCAGCTTAGGATCAGGGGGCATGAGCAATCAGCCCCAGCATTTT; CDR3 protein: CASSLGSGGMSNQPQHF
J gene: TRBJ2-1; V gene: TRBV6-4; D gene: TRBD2; clone size: NA; CDR3 DNA: TGTGCCAGCAGTCCCAGCGGGGGGGCCGATGAGCAGTTCTTC; CDR3 protein: CASSPSGGADEQFF
J gene: TRBJ1-6; V gene: TRBV9; D gene: NA; clone size: once; CDR3 DNA: TGTGCCAGCAGCCCGGGGGTTGGTACGGCACCCCTCCACTTT; CDR3 protein: CASSPGVGTAPLHF
J gene: TRBJ2-3; V gene: TRBV5-8; D gene: NA; clone size: NA; CDR3 DNA: TGTGCCAGCAGCTTGGGCTCGTTCGGGAGCGCGTATAGCACAGATACGCAGTATTTT; CDR3 protein: CASSLGSFGSAYSTDTQYF
J gene: TRBJ2-7; V gene: TRBV7-2; D gene: NA; clone size: NA; CDR3 DNA: TGTGCCAGCAGCTCAGGGGGGCCCGCCTACGAGCAGTACTTC; CDR3 protein: CASSSGGPAYEQYF
J gene: TRBJ2-3; V gene: TRBV7-2; D gene: TRBD2; clone size: NA; CDR3 DNA: TGTGCCAGCAGTCGGGGGGGTATGGATACGCAGTATTTT; CDR3 protein: CASSRGGMDTQYF
J gene: TRBJ1-5; V gene: TRBV28; D gene: TRBD1; clone size: NA; CDR3 DNA: TGTGCCAGCAGGCAGGGGGCGGGTGGGAATCAGCCCCAGCATTTT; CDR3 protein: CASRQGAGGNQPQHF
J gene: TRBJ2-3; V gene: TRBV5-1; D gene: NA; clone size: NA; CDR3 DNA: TGCGCCAGCACGGCCACGGGAGGGGGCTTCGCAGATACGCAGTATTTT; CDR3 protein: CASTATGGGFADTQYF
J gene: TRBJ2-1; V gene: TRBV5-1; D gene: TRBD2; clone size: few; CDR3 DNA: TGCGCCAGCAGCTCGATGACTAGCGGGGGGGCCAGTGAGCAGTTCTTC; CDR3 protein: CASSSMTSGGASEQFF
J gene: TRBJ2-5; V gene: TRBV5-5; D gene: TRBD2; clone size: NA; CDR3 DNA: TGTGCCAGCAGCTCGACTAGCGGGGGCCTATTAACCTCTGGGGAGACCCAGTACTTC; CDR3 protein: CASSSTSGGLLTSGETQYF
J gene: TRBJ1-5; V gene: TRBV6-2/TRBV6-3; D gene: NA; clone size: NA; CDR3 DNA: TGTGCCAGCAGTTTGGCGGCCTATAGCAATCAGCCCCAGCATTTT; CDR3 protein: CASSLAAYSNQPQHF
J gene: TRBJ1-2; V gene: TRBV27; D gene: NA; clone size: NA; CDR3 DNA: TGTGCCAGCAGTTTACTCACATCTTCCCACAGGAGCCAAGGCTACACCTTC; CDR3 protein: CASSLLTSSHRSQGYTF
J gene: TRBJ2-5; V gene: TRBV5-5; D gene: NA; clone size: once; CDR3 DNA: TGTGCCAGCAGCCTAAACAGGGCCGAAGAGACCCAGTACTTC; CDR3 protein: CASSLNRAEETQYF
J gene: TRBJ2-3; V gene: TRBV27; D gene: TRBD2; clone size: NA; CDR3 DNA: TGTGCCAGCAGGCCGGCGGGGGGCAGCACAGATACGCAGTATTTT; CDR3 protein: CASRPAGGSTDTQYF
J gene: TRBJ2-1; V gene: TRBV7-7; D gene: TRBD1; clone size: NA; CDR3 DNA: TGTGCTAGCAGCCCGGGACAGAACAATGAGCAGTTCTTC; CDR3 protein: CASSPGQNNEQFF
J gene: TRBJ2-7; V gene: TRBV7-9; D gene: NA; clone size: NA; CDR3 DNA: TGTGCCAGCAGCCGGGGGAACGAGCAGTACTTC; CDR3 protein: CASSRGNEQYF
J gene: TRBJ2-7; V gene: TRBV19; D gene: NA; clone size: NA; CDR3 DNA: TGTGCCAGTAGTATAGAACGGGGCTACGAGCAGTACTTC; CDR3 protein: CASSIERGYEQYF
J gene: TRBJ2-5; V gene: TRBV25-1; D gene: NA; clone size: NA; CDR3 DNA: TGTGCCAGCAGTGAAGAAGGGGGGGCTCGGGAGACCCAGTACTTC; CDR3 protein: CASSEEGGARETQYF
J gene: TRBJ1-5; V gene: TRBV5-5; D gene: NA; clone size: NA; CDR3 DNA: TGTGCCAGCGCCCCGGTGGCGGCGTTTAATCAGCCCCAGCATTTT; CDR3 protein: CASAPVAAFNQPQHF
J gene: TRBJ1-1; V gene: TRBV6-5; D gene: NA; clone size: NA; CDR3 DNA: TGTGCCAGCAGTAGGAAGGAGGGTGGGACTGAAGCTTTCTTT; CDR3 protein: CASSRKEGGTEAFF
J gene: TRBJ2-7; V gene: TRBV29-1; D gene: TRBD1; clone size: NA; CDR3 DNA: TGCAGCGTTGCGGCAGGGGGCTACGAGCAGTACTTC; CDR3 protein: CSVAAGGYEQYF
J gene: TRBJ1-3; V gene: TRBV9; D gene: NA; clone size: NA; CDR3 DNA: TGTGCCAGCAGCGTAGGAGTAGGGAGCTCTGGAAACACCATATATTTT; CDR3 protein: CASSVGVGSSGNTIYF
J gene: TRBJ2-3; V gene: TRBV3-1/TRBV3-2; D gene: TRBD2; clone size: NA; CDR3 DNA: TGTGCCAGCAGCCATGCTCCGCGGGGGGGCAAGGGGCAGTATTTT; CDR3 protein: CASSHAPRGGKGQYF
J gene: TRBJ2-2; V gene: TRBV10-1; D gene: NA; clone size: NA; CDR3 DNA: TGCGCCAGCACGGGGAACACCGGGGAGCTGTTTTTT; CDR3 protein: CASTGNTGELFF
J gene: TRBJ2-5; V gene: TRBV6-4; D gene: TRBD2; clone size: NA; CDR3 DNA: TGTGCCAGCAGTGGAATAGCGGGGGCCGACGTAGAGACCCAGTACTTC; CDR3 protein: CASSGIAGADVETQYF
J gene: TRBJ2-2; V gene: TRBV5-5; D gene: NA; clone size: NA; CDR3 DNA: TGTGCCAGCAGCTTCGGGACTCCCAACACCGGGGAGCTGTTTTTT; CDR3 protein: CASSFGTPNTGELFF